The present TCR beta chain was sequenced within a study of cytomegalovirus exposure and HLA in healthy donors (dated by TCRdb to 2016 to 2017). Background for the entire study: A later analysis indicated that the 130 or so validation repertoires were generated on the platform also employed for the 720 or so repertoires of the first cohort. The study aimed to test whether signatures of past pathogen exposure could be identified by cataloging public T cell receptors. Besides the first cohort of around 670 subjects, a separate validation cohort made up of roughly 130 different subjects was used. The study combined high-throughput TCR immunosequencing, statistical association of individual TCRs with disease status, and machine learning to predict cytomegalovirus infection status. Study-level results and caveats: Cytomegalovirus status was reported to be diagnosed by the classifier with high specificity and sensitivity in both the original and validation cohorts. According to the authors, the approach could potentially be generalized to other disease states and immunological phenotypes. Of the cluster scores, 90% to 95% were above 0 in a later analysis, which found that TCRs clustered in the first cohort also tended to co-occur in the 120 validation repertoires. A few of the identified cytomegalovirus-associated TCR beta chains were confirmed in vitro to be specific for cytomegalovirus antigens. A later analysis had no HLA typing for the validation cohort, so co-occurrence there was scored across all 130 or so repertoires. The study gave a list of about 170 TCR beta chains associated with cytomegalovirus. Most TCR sequences were seen in very few donors, while some public TCRs were found in many individuals.

Note on this clone: No antigen is known for it. Nothing much larger sits one base from this clone, and base qualities are not available.

The CDR3 goes from the cysteine to the phenylalanine over 14 residues. CDR3 DNA is the only sequence kept; it has 42 bases, read in frame from the first base. CDR1 and CDR2 were assigned from the germline V gene (reference sequence) as LNHDA and SQIVND. Trimming at the junction amounts to 7 bases on V and 3 bases on J, and the germline ends lie 16 bases apart. Library construction relied on the immunoSEQ multiplex PCR assay. On the study's bioinformatics: To diagnose cytomegalovirus status from the catalog of TCR beta chain sequences, a statistical classification framework was built. TCRdb provides this immuneACCESS table in a form limited to in-frame rearrangements. Some clones are lacking; in checked studies, under half of them reflect an unresolved V gene, and why the rest are absent is not known. Clonal size and the V and J genes are those of that table, whereas D and trimming came from the DNA. This sample has around 61,000 clones in its table, and around nine tenths of those were observed once. About 1% of the sample comes from the top ten.

The donors belonged to the validation cohort of roughly 120 subjects, which was separate from the 666-subject first cohort. The source material was PBMCs. Rearrangement joined TRBV19 to TRBJ2-7; TRBD2 might be the D gene, on 6 matching bases. The sequence was obtained from a man between 18 and 35 years old in good health and CMV-seronegative. The CDR3 protein is CASTPGRGYYEQYF. The DNA sequence reads TGTGCCAGTACTCCGGGGCGGGGATACTACGAGCAGTACTTC.